This T cell receptor (beta chain) was recovered during a study of blood T cells in healthy people across ages. Findings and limits, study-wide: TCR beta diversity tracked closely with naive T cell percentage.

A second about 7 to 12 cycle PCR used barcoded and J-beta primers. One entry per CDR3 protein, called by TCRdb with MiXCR from the 5' RACE reads. The sample lists 790,000 or so distinct CDR3 sequences, approximately 53% occurring once. Germline loops: CDR1 MNHEY, CDR2 SMNVEV (reference sequence). The CDR3 length is 15 residues. With 7 bases removed from V and 7 bases from J, the gap between germline ends came to 22 bases. This clonotype was detected only a few times. Its cognate antigen is unknown. The rearrangement joins TRBV27 to TRBJ1-2, with a weak D call TRBD1 (6 bases). Sequencing was performed on blood. The source is a man aged 40-49 years in good health. The CDR3 DNA reads TGTGCCAGCAAATACGAACAGGGCGGTGATCGTGGCTACACCTTC. Amino acids: CASKYEQGGDRGYTF.